Reported below is one T cell receptor beta chain. This sample was taken from a study of blood T cell repertoires in COVID-19. About the study: The samples span acute and convalescent COVID-19 from the United States, Italy and Spain. Sample material is recorded as cDNA or gDNA derived from T cells, B-cell-depleted T cells, or PBMCs.

V was pared by 4 bases and J by 0 bases, with 13 bases between. The CDR3 sequence is 15 residues long. Germline CDR1 is SEHNR and CDR2 is FQNEAQ (reference sequence). Sequencing was performed with immunoSEQ multiplex PCR; in TCRdb, only in-frame clones are kept and a portion is missing. The table includes fewer than 150,000 clones, 80% to 85% detected once. The clonotype was recovered from an elderly woman with acute or convalescent COVID-19. The material sequenced was peripheral blood. V and J are TRBV7-9 and TRBJ2-7; D call uncertain. CDR3 nucleotides: TGTGCCAGCAGCTCAAACTCGGGTTTCTCCTACGAGCAGTACTTC. It codes for CASSSNSGFSYEQYF.